This T cell receptor beta chain is drawn from a study of cytomegalovirus exposure and HLA in healthy donors. Whole-study results and caveats: Association of a missense DCLRE1C variant with TCR beta V- and J-gene trimming was reported in a later analysis.

In the case of this clone: Its target is not known.

Researchers ran the PCR with 60 Vbeta and 13 Jbeta primers. The repertoire was sequenced with immunoSEQ multiplex PCR; TCRdb's copy has only in-frame clones and lacks some. The sample contains 110,000 or so clones, around 70% of which appear only once. There are 15 residues in the CDR3. Trimming stripped 2 bases from V and 2 bases from J, with 11 bases between. The clonotype comes from a woman aged 40-49 years in good health and CMV-seropositive. What was sequenced was PBMCs. This sequence joins TRBV23-1 and TRBJ2-3; D may be TRBD2 (5 bases). TRBV23-1 is reported as an ORF; its role is uncertain. This CDR3 is CASSQVRGLTDTQYF. The CDR3 bases are TGCGCCAGCAGTCAAGTTCGCGGACTCACAGATACGCAGTATTTT.